The rows below give T cell receptor beta chains drawn from one sample of a study of blood T cells in healthy people across ages. TCRdb itself ran the 5' RACE reads through MiXCR, one entry per CDR3 protein. Of hundreds of thousands of distinct CDR3 sequences in the sample, 62% are singletons; the top ten hold 25% to 30%. The source material was blood. These receptors originate from a man aged 30 to 45 in good health. Each CDR3 is given with its conserved first and last residue. Fields, in order: clone size, J gene, V gene, D gene, CDR3 protein, CDR3 DNA. A D gene is named only where the DNA matches it firmly. A row's size may be missing; if present it is once, few, many or a size class.

NA,TRBJ2-1,TRBV6-5,NA,CASNTPYNGQFF,TGTGCCAGCAATACCCCCTACAATGGGCAGTTCTTC
NA,TRBJ2-2,TRBV7-2,TRBD2,CASSLRRTGGTGELFF,TGTGCCAGCAGCCTCCGGCGGACGGGGGGCACCGGGGAGCTGTTTTTT
NA,TRBJ1-2,TRBV5-4,NA,CASSLEGIGYTF,TGTGCCAGCAGCTTGGAAGGTATAGGCTACACCTTC
NA,TRBJ2-7,TRBV28,NA,CATVYAYEQYF,TGTGCCACCGTTTATGCCTACGAGCAGTACTTC
few,TRBJ1-2,TRBV12-3/TRBV12-4,NA,CASSLDGVGVRGYTF,TGTGCCAGCAGTTTAGACGGAGTGGGGGTTCGCGGCTACACCTTC
NA,TRBJ1-5,TRBV20-1,NA,CSVLGINQPQHF,TGCAGTGTTTTAGGAATCAATCAGCCCCAGCATTTT
NA,TRBJ2-7,TRBV10-3,NA,CAIRENRDADYEQYF,TGTGCCATCAGGGAAAACCGGGACGCCGACTACGAGCAGTACTTC
NA,TRBJ2-5,TRBV4-1,TRBD2,CASSQELAGGRRETQYF,TGCGCCAGCAGCCAAGAGCTAGCGGGGGGACGCAGGGAGACCCAGTACTTC
NA,TRBJ2-3,TRBV20-1,NA,CSARVDSTDTQYF,TGCAGTGCTAGGGTCGACAGCACAGATACGCAGTATTTT
NA,TRBJ2-7,TRBV2,NA,CASRRAGEQYF,TGTGCCAGCAGGAGGGCCGGGGAGCAGTACTTC
few,TRBJ2-5,TRBV5-5,NA,CASSLAVPPVQETQYF,TGTGCCAGCAGCTTGGCCGTCCCCCCGGTCCAAGAGACCCAGTACTTC
few,TRBJ1-1,TRBV9,NA,CASSVEEGTEAFF,TGTGCCAGCAGCGTAGAGGAGGGCACTGAAGCTTTCTTT
NA,TRBJ2-7,TRBV7-8,TRBD1,CASSPGTGFPYEQYF,TGTGCCAGCAGCCCCGGGACAGGGTTTCCCTACGAGCAGTACTTC
NA,TRBJ2-7,TRBV29-1,NA,CSVFGGAVVYEQYF,TGCAGCGTTTTTGGGGGCGCCGTCGTTTACGAGCAGTACTTC
NA,TRBJ2-3,TRBV6-2/TRBV6-3,TRBD2,CASSPIPPSGGTDTQYF,TGTGCCAGCAGCCCCATTCCCCCTAGCGGGGGCACAGATACGCAGTATTTT
few,TRBJ1-1,TRBV24-1,NA,CATSDPTEGTEAFF,TGTGCCACCAGTGACCCGACCGAGGGGACTGAAGCTTTCTTT
NA,TRBJ2-5,TRBV10-3,NA,CAISPTNYQETQYF,TGTGCCATCAGTCCGACCAATTACCAAGAGACCCAGTACTTC
few,TRBJ2-1,TRBV29-1,NA,CSVAWDPQYEQFF,TGCAGCGTGGCCTGGGACCCGCAGTATGAGCAGTTCTTC
once,TRBJ1-2,TRBV20-1,NA,CSASRTENYGYTF,TGCAGTGCCTCCCGGACCGAGAACTATGGCTACACCTTC
few,TRBJ2-3,TRBV9,TRBD1,CASSRRLATGGSTDTQYF,TGTGCCAGCAGTCGTAGATTAGCGACAGGGGGTTCCACAGATACGCAGTATTTT
NA,TRBJ2-7,TRBV5-1,NA,CASSPTGSRTYEQYF,TGCGCCAGCAGTCCTACAGGGTCCCGGACCTACGAGCAGTACTTC
NA,TRBJ2-2,TRBV4-3,NA,CASSQARPANTGELFF,TGCGCCAGCAGCCAAGCGAGGCCAGCGAACACCGGGGAACTGTTTTTT
NA,TRBJ1-5,TRBV7-2,TRBD1,CASSSGQANNQPQHF,TGTGCCAGCAGCAGCGGACAGGCGAACAATCAGCCCCAGCATTTT
NA,TRBJ2-7,TRBV10-3,NA,CAISELDWYEQYF,TGTGCCATCAGTGAGCTGGACTGGTACGAGCAGTACTTC
few,TRBJ2-1,TRBV5-1,NA,CASSLAGWFEQFF,TGCGCCAGCAGCTTGGCGGGCTGGTTCGAGCAGTTCTTC
NA,TRBJ2-5,TRBV20-1,NA,CSARDAQEVPAETQYF,TGCAGTGCTAGAGATGCGCAGGAGGTCCCCGCAGAGACCCAGTACTTC
NA,TRBJ2-1,TRBV6-2/TRBV6-3,NA,CASSYTGKVDYNEQFF,TGTGCCAGCAGTTACACAGGGAAAGTGGACTACAATGAGCAGTTCTTC
NA,TRBJ2-1,TRBV4-3,NA,CASSHSWRSATRNEQFF,TGCGCCAGCAGCCATTCGTGGCGGTCCGCGACCCGTAATGAGCAGTTCTTC
NA,TRBJ2-2,TRBV6-1,NA,CASFGPRQGPTTGELFF,TGTGCCAGCTTTGGGCCTCGACAAGGGCCTACAACCGGGGAGCTGTTTTTT
NA,TRBJ2-7,TRBV7-9,NA,CASSPGLFEQYF,TGTGCCAGCAGCCCAGGTTTGTTCGAGCAGTACTTC
few,TRBJ2-1,TRBV12-3/TRBV12-4,NA,CASSSVAEAYNEQFF,TGTGCCAGCAGTTCGGTGGCAGAGGCCTACAATGAGCAGTTCTTC
many,TRBJ2-5,TRBV5-4,NA,CASRGATQETQYF,TGTGCCAGCAGGGGCGCCACACAAGAGACCCAGTACTTC
NA,TRBJ2-5,TRBV5-1,NA,CATGVGDQLQETQYF,TGCGCCACCGGAGTGGGGGACCAGCTTCAAGAGACCCAGTACTTC
NA,TRBJ2-4,TRBV6-1,NA,CASSALTALAKNIQYF,TGTGCCAGCAGTGCGCTGACAGCACTAGCCAAAAACATTCAGTACTTC
NA,TRBJ2-7,TRBV6-2/TRBV6-3,TRBD1,CASSQPGQGPEQYF,TGTGCCAGCAGTCAGCCGGGACAGGGCCCCGAGCAGTACTTC
NA,TRBJ2-7,TRBV5-1,NA,CASSLGQAQTYEQYF,TGCGCCAGCAGCTTGGGCCAGGCGCAGACCTACGAGCAGTACTTC
NA,TRBJ2-7,TRBV20-1,NA,CSAPPLAYEQYF,TGCAGTGCCCCGCCCCTAGCCTACGAGCAGTACTTC
once,TRBJ2-7,TRBV9,NA,CASSVEGGLANERYF,TGTGCCAGCAGCGTAGAGGGGGGACTCGCAAACGAGCGGTACTTC
NA,TRBJ2-1,TRBV29-1,TRBD2,CSVENSGGPHEQFF,TGCAGCGTTGAGAACAGCGGGGGGCCCCATGAGCAGTTCTTC
NA,TRBJ2-1,TRBV3-1,TRBD2,CASSPRLAEAREQFF,TGTGCCAGCAGCCCAAGACTAGCGGAAGCCCGGGAGCAGTTCTTC
once,TRBJ2-5,TRBV7-2,NA,CASSLNPSPRFGTQYF,TGTGCCAGCAGCTTGAACCCCTCACCGAGGTTTGGGACCCAGTACTTC
NA,TRBJ2-3,TRBV2,NA,CASGEGASTDTQYF,TGTGCCAGCGGGGAGGGGGCAAGCACAGATACGCAGTATTTT
NA,TRBJ1-5,TRBV7-2,TRBD1,CASSATGLRNQPQHF,TGTGCCAGCAGCGCGACAGGGCTTAGAAATCAGCCCCAGCATTTT
NA,TRBJ2-4,TRBV20-1,NA,CSARLPSGAKNIQYF,TGCAGTGCTAGACTTCCCTCAGGGGCCAAAAACATTCAGTACTTC
NA,TRBJ2-5,TRBV28,NA,CASSLPSLSGQETQYF,TGTGCCAGCAGTCTCCCCTCCCTCAGCGGTCAAGAGACCCAGTACTTC
NA,TRBJ2-1,TRBV5-5,TRBD2,CASSSGLAGTGQFF,TGTGCCAGCAGCTCTGGACTAGCGGGGACGGGGCAGTTCTTC
NA,TRBJ2-7,TRBV28,NA,CASSTVQGYEQYF,TGTGCCAGCAGTACTGTACAGGGCTACGAGCAGTACTTC
NA,TRBJ1-4,TRBV12-3/TRBV12-4,NA,CASSLGGAKPGLFF,TGTGCCAGCAGTCTAGGGGGGGCCAAGCCTGGACTGTTTTTT
NA,TRBJ2-5,TRBV3-1,NA,CASSPRGDGAQYF,TGTGCCAGCAGTCCACGGGGAGACGGGGCCCAGTACTTC
NA,TRBJ2-4,TRBV6-2/TRBV6-3,NA,CASKAGDHNERYF,TGTGCCAGCAAGGCCGGGGATCATAACGAGCGGTACTTC